This T cell receptor beta chain was found in a study of CD8+ T cells in alopecia areata. Study-wide context: Tofacitinib administration to treated patients was oral, at 5 to 10 mg twice daily.

RNA extraction was followed by reverse transcription into cDNA, which acted as the sequencing template. Assay: immunoSEQ multiplex PCR; the TCRdb copy retains only in-frame clones and omits some. The sample lists approximately 280,000 clones; nearly 60% were seen once. The CDR3 runs 14 residues. Trimming removed 2 bases from V and 0 bases from J, with 5 bases in between. The germline gives CDR1 MGHDK, CDR2 SYGVNS. Treatment defined: oral pan-JAK inhibitor, 5-10 mg twice daily. This clone was observed a handful of times. The chain links TRBV25-1 to TRBJ1-3; D call uncertain. This TCR derives from a human donor with alopecia areata. The source was CD4+ T cells sorted from blood, collected at week 24, from a patient treated with tofacitinib. The CDR3 bases are TGTGCCAGCAGTGAAGGGTTCTCTGGAAACACCATATATTTT. Amino acids: CASSEGFSGNTIYF.